This T cell receptor beta chain emerged from a study of spatial heterogeneity in lung cancer. TCRdb analysed the 5' RACE reads with MiXCR anew, one entry per CDR3 protein. The sample has under 80,000 distinct CDR3 sequences; roughly 6.6% are singletons. In its sample, this clonotype was seen many times. Germline V gene sequence: CDR1 MNHEY, CDR2 SVGEGT. V dropped 2 bases and J dropped 5 bases, with 13 bases sitting between them. CDR3 length: 16 residues. Time point described: sample taken at primary tumor resection. Extraction of whole RNA from tumor, nontumor lung or frozen PBMC preceded unsorted sequencing.

The sequenced sample was PBMCs, obtained at surgery. The gene calls are TRBV6-2 or TRBV6-3 and TRBJ1-6; no reliable D call. The TCR comes from a female donor with early-stage non-small cell lung cancer. The CDR3 loop reads CASSYPPRRNNSPLHF. DNA for the CDR3: TGTGCCAGCAGTTACCCCCCCAGGAGAAATAATTCACCCCTCCACTTT.